This is a list of T cell receptor beta chains from one sample in a study of regulatory T cells in long-lasting Graves disease. TCRdb passed the multiplex PCR reads through MiXCR, listing each CDR3 protein once. The repertoire holds some 370,000 distinct CDR3 sequences, about 10% seen once, with approximately 17% in the top ten. This sample was also put to use in a study of T cells in Graves' hyperthyroidism and ophthalmopathy.

Material: peripheral blood mononuclear cells (PBMCs), obtained at new diagnosis, from a patient treated with antithyroid drugs. The receptors were sampled from a young woman with Graves disease. Both conserved end residues are part of each CDR3. The D gene is left open where the match is weak.

v_gene	d_gene	j_gene	CDR3aa
TRBV12-3/TRBV12-4	TRBD2	TRBJ2-3	CASRLPAGGPDTQYF
TRBV5-1	-	TRBJ2-3	CASSLSRDTQYF
TRBV6-2/TRBV6-3	-	TRBJ2-5	CASSYVDVGRETQYF
TRBV6-2/TRBV6-3	-	TRBJ2-5	CASSYSQVGETQYF
TRBV6-5	-	TRBJ2-2	CASSSDGRIFGELFF
TRBV4-2	TRBD2	TRBJ2-1	CASSQDPGLADSYNEQFF
TRBV2	TRBD1	TRBJ1-3	CASSKPQGTGLGNTIYF
TRBV7-2	TRBD1	TRBJ2-7	CASSQGQGSSYEQYF
TRBV29-1	TRBD1	TRBJ2-1	CSLWTGLGNEQFF
TRBV7-2	TRBD2	TRBJ2-1	CASSSPKGRLAAYNEQFF
TRBV13	-	TRBJ2-7	CASSPPGGVPQYF
TRBV2	-	TRBJ2-1	CASSRLATNEQFF
TRBV10-3	-	TRBJ1-3	CAISESGKNTIYF
TRBV6-2/TRBV6-3	TRBD2	TRBJ2-2	CASTDRAGLAGNTGELFF
TRBV10-1	-	TRBJ2-5	CASSETGSVQETQYF
TRBV7-2	-	TRBJ2-2	CASSSLDRIANTGELFF
TRBV7-2	-	TRBJ1-5	CASSLSPLGNQPQHF
TRBV7-8	TRBD2	TRBJ2-4	CASSLALAGGAKNIQYF
TRBV18	TRBD1	TRBJ1-4	CASSSTGIGKEKLFF
TRBV29-1	TRBD1	TRBJ2-5	CSVRPGQGQETQYF
TRBV30	-	TRBJ1-1	CAWGRQAFF
TRBV5-4	-	TRBJ2-3	CASMGGEDTQYF
TRBV20-1	-	TRBJ2-7	CSARRGVYEQYF
TRBV7-2	-	TRBJ1-2	CASSLVSQGVDYGYTF
TRBV24-1	-	TRBJ2-1	CATSGLQGTFWNEQFF
TRBV4-3	TRBD1	TRBJ1-1	CASSLTDRGLSEAFF